This entry features one T cell receptor beta chain sequence. The data belong to a study of blood T cell repertoires in COVID-19. Study as a whole: Sites across the United States, Italy and Spain contributed samples from acute and convalescent COVID-19. PBMCs, B-cell-depleted T cells, or T cells were the source of the cDNA or gDNA that made up the material.

V lost 4 bases, J lost 5 bases, and 5 bases stayed unmatched. The CDR3 has 14 residues. Germline CDR1 reads WSHSY; CDR2 reads SAAADI. Original handling: It was from reference gene primer amplification that nucleated cell counts were estimated. Clones were read by immunoSEQ multiplex PCR, and TCRdb kept only the in-frame ones, dropping some. V and J calls and clone size are those listed in that table; D and trimming were worked out from the DNA. The sample shows about 180,000 clones, approximately 88% of them seen only once. The chain combines TRBV10-2 with TRBJ2-1; 7 positions match TRBD1. The sequenced sample consisted of peripheral blood. The TCR comes from a woman in her thirties or forties with COVID-19, enrolled during active disease. In nucleotides, the CDR3 is TGCGCCAGCAGTGCGCAGGGACAGAACAATGAGCAGTTCTTC. It yields the protein CASSAQGQNNEQFF.